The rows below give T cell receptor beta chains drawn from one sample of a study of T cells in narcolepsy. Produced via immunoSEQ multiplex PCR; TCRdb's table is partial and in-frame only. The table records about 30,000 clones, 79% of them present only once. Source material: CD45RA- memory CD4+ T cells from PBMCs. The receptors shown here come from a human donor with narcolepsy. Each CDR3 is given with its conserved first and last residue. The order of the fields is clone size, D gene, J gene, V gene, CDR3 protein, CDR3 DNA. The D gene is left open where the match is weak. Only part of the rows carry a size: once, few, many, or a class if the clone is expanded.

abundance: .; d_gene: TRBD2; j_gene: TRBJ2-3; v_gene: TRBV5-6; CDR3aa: CTSSLRTSGTVTDTQYF; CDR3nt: TGTACCAGCAGCTTAAGGACTAGCGGAACAGTCACAGATACGCAGTATTTT
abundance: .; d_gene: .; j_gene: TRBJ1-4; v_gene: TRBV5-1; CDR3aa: CASSLVQGPNEKLFF; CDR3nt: TGCGCCAGCAGCTTGGTGCAGGGGCCTAATGAAAAACTGTTTTTT
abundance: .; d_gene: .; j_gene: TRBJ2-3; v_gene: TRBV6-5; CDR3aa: CASSPRGSWADTQYF; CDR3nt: TGTGCCAGCAGCCCGCGCGGAAGTTGGGCAGATACGCAGTATTTT
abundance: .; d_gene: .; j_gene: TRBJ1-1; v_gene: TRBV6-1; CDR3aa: CASTIEGVATEAFF; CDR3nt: TGTGCCAGCACCATCGAGGGAGTGGCCACTGAAGCTTTCTTT
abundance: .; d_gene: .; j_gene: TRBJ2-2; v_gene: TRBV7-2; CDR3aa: CASSSLPDKELFF; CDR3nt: TGTGCCAGCAGCTCCCTTCCGGACAAAGAGCTGTTTTTT
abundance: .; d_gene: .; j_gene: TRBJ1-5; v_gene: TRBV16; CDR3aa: CASSQITGNQPQHF; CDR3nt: TGTGCCAGCAGCCAAATCACAGGCAATCAGCCCCAGCATTTT
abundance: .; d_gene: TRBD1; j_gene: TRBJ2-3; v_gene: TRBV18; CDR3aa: CASSPLGTGADTQYF; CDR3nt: TGTGCCAGCTCACCACTCGGGACAGGGGCAGATACGCAGTATTTT
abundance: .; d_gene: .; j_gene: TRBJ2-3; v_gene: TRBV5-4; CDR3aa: CASSSDPPLTDTQYF; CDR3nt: TGTGCCAGCAGCTCGGACCCACCTCTGACAGATACGCAGTATTTT
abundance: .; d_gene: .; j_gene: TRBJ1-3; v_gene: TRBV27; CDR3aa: CASSSPGNTIYF; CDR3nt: TGTGCCAGCAGTTCTCCTGGAAACACCATATATTTT
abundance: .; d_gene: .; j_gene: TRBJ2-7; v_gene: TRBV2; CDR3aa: CASSPGWDEQYF; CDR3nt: TGTGCCAGCAGTCCAGGGTGGGACGAGCAGTACTTC
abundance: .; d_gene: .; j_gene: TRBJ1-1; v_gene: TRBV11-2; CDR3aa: CASSLAAGAGTEAFF; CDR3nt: TGTGCCAGCAGCTTAGCGGCGGGGGCAGGGACTGAAGCTTTCTTT
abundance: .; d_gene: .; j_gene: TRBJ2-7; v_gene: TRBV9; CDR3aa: CASSVVLDGEQYF; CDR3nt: TGTGCCAGCAGCGTAGTTTTGGACGGCGAGCAGTACTTC
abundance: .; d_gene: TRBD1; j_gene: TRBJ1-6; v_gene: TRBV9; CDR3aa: CASSEQGSDSPLHF; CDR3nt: TGTGCCAGCAGCGAACAGGGGTCGGATTCACCCCTCCACTTT
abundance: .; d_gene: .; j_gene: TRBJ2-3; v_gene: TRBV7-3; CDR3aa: CASSLTVGSGTDTQYF; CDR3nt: TGTGCCAGCAGCTTAACGGTCGGCTCGGGCACAGATACGCAGTATTTT
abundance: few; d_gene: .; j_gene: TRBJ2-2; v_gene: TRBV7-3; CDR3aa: CASSPTSATGELFF; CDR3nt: TGTGCCAGCAGCCCGACCTCGGCCACCGGGGAGCTGTTTTTT
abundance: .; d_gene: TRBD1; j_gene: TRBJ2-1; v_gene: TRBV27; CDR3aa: CASSPSSTGAGEQFF; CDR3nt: TGTGCCAGCAGTCCGTCCTCTACAGGGGCCGGTGAGCAGTTCTTC